The 20 T cell receptor beta chains given below trace back to one sample, sequenced in a study of OX40 agonist ivuxolimab in advanced cancers. The protocol was immunoSEQ multiplex PCR, while the TCRdb copy is restricted to in-frame clones and leaves out a portion. There are some 46,000 clones in the sample; more than 70% occur only once, and 12% lies in the top ten. The sequences come from CD4+ or CD8+ T cells sorted from blood, collected in a trial of the OX40 agonist ivuxolimab. The receptors stem from an adult with an advanced solid tumor such as melanoma, head and neck, liver or kidney cancer.

This chain links TRBV23-1 with TRBJ1-2; 8 positions match TRBD1. TRBV23-1 falls under the ORF class, with uncertain function. The CDR3 is made up of 18 amino acids. Trimming at V came to 4 bases and at J to 5 bases, leaving 18 bases not matched to a gene. CDR3 region: CASSPLESDREVEYGYTF. CDR3 DNA sequence: TGCGCCAGCAGTCCCCTCGAATCGGACAGGGAGGTAGAATATGGCTACACCTTC.

The CDR3 sequence: CASSDVGTRGDEQFF. The CDR3 nucleotides read TGTGCCAGCAGTGATGTAGGGACTAGGGGGGATGAGCAGTTCTTC. The chain links TRBV25-1 to TRBJ2-1, with TRBD2 matching 8 bases. Trimming removed 3 bases from V and 8 bases from J; junction bases left unmatched: 9. Per germline, CDR1 MGHDK and CDR2 SYGVNS. This CDR3 is built from 15 residues.

This chain uses TRBV6-6 with TRBJ2-7; D might be TRBD1 (6 bases). CDR3 length: 12 residues. Germline CDR1 and CDR2: MNHNY and SVGAGI (reference sequence). Between the trimmed V and J ends, which lost 6 bases and 6 bases, there was a span of 12 bases. Here the CDR3 reads CASRLRGGEQYF. Written as DNA, the CDR3 is TGTGCCAGCAGACTCAGGGGTGGCGAGCAGTACTTC.

The CDR3 spells CASSIGQGGETQYF. The DNA for the CDR3 is TGCGCCAGCAGCATCGGACAGGGAGGAGAGACCCAGTACTTC. The V call is TRBV4-1, the J call TRBJ2-5; 8 positions agree with TRBD1. Germline V gene lookup returns CDR1 MGHRA and CDR2 YSYEKL. CDR3 size: 14 residues. V was pared by 5 bases and J by 4 bases, with 6 bases of the junction left unmatched.

This clone was picked up one time. The chain is built from TRBV5-6 and TRBJ2-7; tentatively, D is TRBD1 (5 bases). From germline, CDR1 is SGHDT and CDR2 YYEEEE. The CDR3 runs 14 residues. V gave up 4 bases and J gave up 5 bases, with 16 bases separating them. The CDR3 spells CASSPGSILDEQYF. In DNA form, the CDR3 reads TGTGCCAGCAGCCCAGGGTCCATCTTAGACGAGCAGTACTTC. The full variable domain, rest sourced from reference TRBV5-6 and TRBJ2-7, is DAGVTQSPTHLIKTRGQQVTLRCSPKSGHDTVSWYQQALGQGPQFIFQYYEEEERQRGNFPDRFSGHQFPNYSSELNVNALLLGDSALYLCASSPGSILDEQYFGPGTRLTVT.

This chain joins TRBV6-5 and TRBJ1-2, with 9 bases identical to TRBD1. The J segment lost 6 bases and the V segment lost 1 base, leaving 3 bases of the junction unmatched. The V gene's germline CDR1 is MNHEY and CDR2 SVGAGI. The CDR3 runs to 14 residues. CDR3 coding DNA: TGTGCCAGCAGTTACTTACAGGGGGCGGATGGCTACACCTTC. Amino acid sequence: CASSYLQGADGYTF.

This chain connects TRBV14 to TRBJ2-1; D remains ambiguous. Germline V lookup: CDR1 SGHDN, CDR2 FVKESK. The CDR3 spans 11 residues. With 4 bases removed from V and 8 bases from J, the gap between germline ends came to 6 bases. The DNA for the CDR3 is TGTGCCAGCAGCCTTAACCATGAGCAGTTCTTC. This codes for CASSLNHEQFF.

This chain joins TRBV9 and TRBJ2-1; D might be TRBD1 (6 bases). From germline, CDR1 is SGDLS and CDR2 YYNGEE. The CDR3 has 15 amino acids. Between the trimmed V and J ends, which lost 4 bases and 4 bases, there was a span of 15 bases. CDR3 in DNA: TGTGCCAGCAGCCCCCCGGACAGATTTTACAATGAGCAGTTCTTC. Amino acids: CASSPPDRFYNEQFF.

The chain recombines TRBV5-4 with TRBJ1-2, with D uncertain. The CDR3 has 13 amino acids. V was pared by 0 bases and J by 4 bases, with 7 bases between. Per germline, CDR1 SGHNT and CDR2 YYREEE (reference sequence). The CDR3 coding sequence is TGTGCCAGCAGCTTGGTGGCAGGCTATGGCTACACCTTC. Protein product: CASSLVAGYGYTF.

This clone has just a few counts. The V and J genes are TRBV6-1 and TRBJ2-3, with 8 bases fitting TRBD2. CDR1 is MNHNS, CDR2 SASEGT, per germline. Germline trimming cut 6 bases from V and 6 bases from J; bases unmatched to any gene: 8. This CDR3 region has 14 residues. CDR3 DNA sequence: TGTGCCAGCAGCCTCGGACTAGCTTGGGATACGCAGTATTTT. Protein: CASSLGLAWDTQYF.

This chain uses TRBV27 with TRBJ2-7; D unclear. V shed 2 bases and J shed 9 bases, with 14 bases lying between them. CDR3 length: 13 residues. Germline V gene sequence: CDR1 MNHEY, CDR2 SMNVEV (reference sequence). Here the CDR3 reads CASSLGSGAPQYF. CDR3 nucleotides: TGTGCCAGCAGTTTAGGATCGGGCGCTCCGCAGTACTTC.

This clone was observed once. The chain joins TRBV9 to TRBJ1-5; D gene ambiguous. The germline V and J ends were trimmed by 3 bases and 3 bases, with 13 bases remaining between them. Looked up from germline, CDR1 is SGDLS and CDR2 is YYNGEE. The CDR3 runs to 15 residues. CDR3 sequence reads: CASSESANSNQPQHF. The CDR3 bases are TGTGCCAGCAGCGAGTCTGCCAATTCCAATCAGCCCCAGCATTTT.

The chain links TRBV27 to TRBJ2-1; D remains unclear. V dropped 4 bases and J dropped 6 bases, with 4 bases sitting between them. Germline CDR1 reads MNHEY; CDR2 reads SMNVEV (reference sequence). The CDR3 has 11 residues. The CDR3 sequence is CASSWSNEQFF. CDR3 sequence (DNA): TGTGCCAGCAGTTGGAGCAATGAGCAGTTCTTC.

The chain joins TRBV11-2 to TRBJ2-3; TRBD2 aligns across 7 bases. With 7 bases clipped from V and 2 bases from J, the junction kept 9 bases outside the gene matches. The CDR3 sequence is 15 residues long. Germline V gene sequence: CDR1 SGHAT, CDR2 FQNNGV. The CDR3 loop is CASTPQGGATDTQYF. In DNA, the CDR3 is TGTGCCAGCACCCCGCAGGGAGGGGCCACAGATACGCAGTATTTT.

As for this clone: At the DNA level, this CDR3 is encoded by other sequences in the same sample as well. This chain joins TRBV9 and TRBJ1-1; no reliable D call. Trimming cost V 0 bases and J 1 base, with 7 bases left between them. Germline CDR1 reads SGDLS; CDR2 reads YYNGEE. CDR3 size: 14 residues. Here the CDR3 reads CASSVGGSNTEAFF. The CDR3 coding sequence is TGTGCCAGCAGCGTAGGCGGATCGAACACTGAAGCTTTCTTT.

This rearrangement joins TRBV2 to TRBJ1-1; tentative D call: TRBD1 (5 bases). V lost 6 bases and J lost 1, with 12 bases in between. The CDR3 sequence is 14 residues long. Per the germline V gene, CDR1 is SNHLY and CDR2 is FYNNEI. Here the CDR3 reads CASRQGTGNTEAFF. The DNA for the CDR3 is TGTGCCAGCAGACAAGGGACTGGGAACACTGAAGCTTTCTTT. Filled out from reference TRBV2 and TRBJ1-1, the complete variable domain reads EPEVTQTPSHQVTQMGQEVILRCVPISNHLYFYWYRQILGQKVEFLVSFYNNEISEKSEIFDDQFSVERPDGSNFTLKIRSTKLEDSAMYFCASRQGTGNTEAFFGQGTRLTVV.

This clone was seen more than once but under ten times. The chain is built from TRBV27 and TRBJ1-2; TRBD1 matches at 8 bases. The CDR3 covers 15 residues. Germline CDR1 and CDR2: MNHEY and SMNVEV (reference sequence). V lost 3 bases and J lost 2; bases outside the gene matches: 5. Here the CDR3 reads CASSFGQGLNYGYTF. DNA for the CDR3: TGTGCCAGCAGTTTCGGACAGGGATTAAACTATGGCTACACCTTC.

The gene calls are TRBV27 and TRBJ2-7; 10 bases match TRBD2. Trimming removed 5 bases from V and 2 bases from J; junction bases left unmatched: 6. The CDR3 length is 15 residues. Germline loops: CDR1 MNHEY, CDR2 SMNVEV (reference sequence). The CDR3 coding sequence is TGTGCCAGCAGTCAACTAGCGGGACCTACCTACGAGCAGTACTTC. It is translated as CASSQLAGPTYEQYF.

V is TRBV7-9 and J is TRBJ1-4, with 7 bases lining up with TRBD1. The CDR3 spans 15 residues. Germline V lookup: CDR1 SEHNR, CDR2 FQNEAQ (reference sequence). J was trimmed by 3 bases and V by 6 bases; bases with no gene match: 7. CDR3 loop: CASRDRQGPNEKLFF. The CDR3 DNA follows: TGTGCCAGCAGGGACCGACAGGGCCCTAATGAAAAACTGTTTTTT.

The rearrangement links TRBV6-6 to TRBJ1-5; unclear D gene. Trimming shortened V by 9 bases and J by 4 bases, and 13 bases separated the two germline ends. The CDR3 loop spans 13 amino acids. Germline V gene data show CDR1 as MNHNY and CDR2 as SVGAGI (reference sequence). CDR3 in DNA: TGTGCCAGTCTTGGGGTCGAAAATCAGCCCCAGCATTTT. Translation gives CASLGVENQPQHF.